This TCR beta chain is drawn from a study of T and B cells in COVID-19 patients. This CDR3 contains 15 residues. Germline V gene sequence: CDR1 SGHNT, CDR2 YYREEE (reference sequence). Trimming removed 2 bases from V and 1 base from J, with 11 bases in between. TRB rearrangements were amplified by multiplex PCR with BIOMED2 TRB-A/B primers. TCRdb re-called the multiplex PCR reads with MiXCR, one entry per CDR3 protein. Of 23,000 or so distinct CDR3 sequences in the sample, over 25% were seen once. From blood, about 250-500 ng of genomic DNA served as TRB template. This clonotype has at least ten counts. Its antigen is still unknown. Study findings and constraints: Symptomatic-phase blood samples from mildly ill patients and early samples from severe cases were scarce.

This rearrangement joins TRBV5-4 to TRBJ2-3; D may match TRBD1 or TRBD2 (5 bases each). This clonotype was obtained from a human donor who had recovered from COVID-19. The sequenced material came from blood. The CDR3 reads CASSFGGSRTDTQYF. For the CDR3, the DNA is TGTGCCAGCAGCTTTGGGGGATCCCGCACAGATACGCAGTATTTT.